What follows are 17 T cell receptor beta chains derived from one specimen sequenced in a study of shared clonotypes between healthy human individuals (dated by TCRdb to the early 2020s). Library prep was done by the immunoSEQ multiplex PCR assay. The table comes from immuneACCESS by way of TCRdb, which keeps in-frame sequences with V and J called. Part of the clones is missing from these tables; in studies checked, under half for an unresolved V gene and the rest for unknown reasons. The sample records some 1,600,000 clones, approximately 98% of which are singletons. Jointly, the top ten make up around 0.47% of the sample. The sequencing input was naive CD4+ T cells sorted from blood. Sample cell subset or site, as interpreted from the label and publication: CD45RA+ positively selected. The receptor set was obtained from a young man in good health.

The chain carries TRBV9 and TRBJ1-1; no clear D. This CDR3 contains 12 residues. V gave up 0 bases and J gave up 6 bases, with 6 bases separating them. From germline, CDR1 is SGDLS and CDR2 YYNGEE. The CDR3 protein is CASSVVGAEAFF. The CDR3 DNA is TGTGCCAGCAGCGTAGTAGGCGCTGAAGCTTTCTTT.

The rearrangement joins TRBV29-1 to TRBJ2-1, with 11 bases aligning to TRBD2. Germline V CDR1 and CDR2: SQVTM, ANQGSEA. This CDR3 spans 15 amino acids. V lost 8 bases and J lost 6; bases outside the gene matches: 12. The CDR3 coding sequence is TGCAGCACAAGCTTAGCGGGAGGGCCCCCCAATGAGCAGTTCTTC. Translation gives CSTSLAGGPPNEQFF.

V is TRBV5-1 and J is TRBJ2-2; 10 bases map to TRBD2. Germline CDR1 is SGHRS and CDR2 is YFSETQ. CDR3 size: 16 residues. V was clipped by 4 bases and J by 5 bases; unmatched bases: 8. The CDR3 region has the DNA TGCGCCAGCAGCACAACCCCACTAGCGGGAACCGGGGAGCTGTTTTTT. This translates into CASSTTPLAGTGELFF.

The rearrangement joins TRBV11-3 to TRBJ1-1; D not certain. Trimming removed 4 bases at V and 11 bases at J, with 5 bases between. Germline assignment: CDR1 SGHNT and CDR2 YENEEA. This CDR3 is built from 9 residues. CDR3 nucleotides: TGTGCCAGCAGCTACGTGGCTTTCTTT. This gives the protein CASSYVAFF.

The V call is TRBV18, the J call TRBJ1-4, with TRBD1 matching 7 bases. Germline lookup yields CDR1 KGHSH and CDR2 LQKENI. There are 14 residues in the CDR3. V trimming: 3 bases; J trimming: 3 bases; junction bases outside the gene matches: 1. CDR3 in DNA: TGTGCCAGCTCACCCGGACAGGCTAATGAAAAACTGTTTTTT. Amino acids: CASSPGQANEKLFF.

The rearrangement joins TRBV7-2 to TRBJ1-4; D possibly corresponds to TRBD1 (5 bases). The germline V gene has CDR1 SGHTA and CDR2 FQGNSA. V gave up 3 bases and J gave up 11 bases, with 13 bases separating them. CDR3 size: 13 residues. This chain's CDR3 is CASSLGGIEKLFF. The CDR3 DNA reads as TGTGCCAGCAGCTTGGGGGGGATTGAGAAACTGTTTTTT.

The J gene is TRBJ2-7, the V gene TRBV2; 7 bases fit TRBD2. V lost 6 bases and J lost 2; bases outside the gene matches: 4. The CDR3 sequence is 13 residues long. Germline CDR1 reads SNHLY; CDR2 reads FYNNEI. The CDR3 DNA is TGTGCCAGCAGAGTTCGGGGGGCCTACGAGCAGTACTTC. As protein: CASRVRGAYEQYF.

This clone showed up just once. The chain recombines TRBV6-1 with TRBJ1-5, with D unclear. Germline loops: CDR1 MNHNS, CDR2 SASEGT. Trimming left V 8 bases short and J 4 bases short, with 18 bases between. There are 15 residues in the CDR3. CDR3 protein: CASLSSPQPNQPQHF. The DNA for the CDR3 is TGTGCCAGCCTTTCCTCCCCACAGCCTAATCAGCCCCAGCATTTT.

The chain is built from TRBV9 and TRBJ1-5; D ambiguous. V lost 3 bases and J lost 5, with 15 bases in between. The CDR3 consists of 15 residues. The germline V gene encodes CDR1 SGDLS and CDR2 YYNGEE. CDR3 loop: CASSATLDIHQPQHF. CDR3 nucleotides: TGTGCCAGCAGCGCCACATTAGACATCCATCAGCCCCAGCATTTT.

The gene calls are TRBV28 and TRBJ2-5; D possibly uses TRBD1 or TRBD2 (6 bases each). This CDR3 spans 18 amino acids. The germline V gene has CDR1 MDHEN and CDR2 SYDVKM. Between the trimmed V and J ends, which lost 4 bases and 5 bases, there was a span of 26 bases. Written as DNA, the CDR3 is TGTGCCAGCAGTTCGCGGGAAGGGAGTCCCCGAGGGGGTGAGACCCAGTACTTC. Translated: CASSSREGSPRGGETQYF.

The chain uses TRBV13 and TRBJ1-4; maybe TRBD1 (5 bases). The germline V and J ends were trimmed by 5 bases and 7 bases, with 14 bases remaining between them. Germline lookup yields CDR1 PRHDT and CDR2 FYEKMQ (reference sequence). CDR3 size: 14 residues. Here the CDR3 reads CASSPLGGGEKLFF. The CDR3 DNA is TGTGCCAGCAGCCCCTTGGGCGGGGGTGAAAAACTGTTTTTT.

On this clone itself: Other DNA sequences in this sample translate to the same CDR3. The chain recombines TRBV2 with TRBJ1-5, with a weak D call TRBD1 (6 bases). Germline CDR1 reads SNHLY; CDR2 reads FYNNEI. V lost 6 bases and J lost 0, with 12 bases in between. The CDR3 has 15 residues. CDR3 sequence reads: CASRGGGNSNQPQHF. Here the CDR3 DNA reads TGTGCCAGCAGAGGGGGGGGGAATAGCAATCAGCCCCAGCATTTT. Filled out from reference TRBV2 and TRBJ1-5, the complete variable domain reads EPEVTQTPSHQVTQMGQEVILRCVPISNHLYFYWYRQILGQKVEFLVSFYNNEISEKSEIFDDQFSVERPDGSNFTLKIRSTKLEDSAMYFCASRGGGNSNQPQHFGDGTRLSIL.

The chain uses TRBV5-8 and TRBJ2-5; 7 bases map to TRBD1. The CDR3 is 16 amino acids. Germline V gene sequence: CDR1 SGHTS, CDR2 YDEGEE. J gave up 5 bases and V 0 bases, and 10 bases lay outside the gene matches. The CDR3 DNA sequence: TGTGCCAGCAGCTTGGGAAGGGGGCCACAAGGGGAGACCCAGTACTTC. It yields the protein CASSLGRGPQGETQYF.

The chain recombines TRBV2 with TRBJ2-7; TRBD1 aligns across 10 bases. Germline V lookup: CDR1 SNHLY, CDR2 FYNNEI. The junction had 11 bases not matched to a gene; V was cut back by 5 bases and J by 4 bases. The CDR3 extends over 16 amino acids. CDR3 coding DNA: TGTGCCAGCAGTCCCGGGACAGGGGCAGGAGGATACGAGCAGTACTTC. It yields the protein CASSPGTGAGGYEQYF.

The chain has TRBV6-1 and TRBJ1-2; 7 nucleotides align to TRBD1. This CDR3 contains 14 residues. With V trimmed by 4 bases and J by 8 bases, 10 bases remained unmatched. Germline V gene sequence: CDR1 MNHNS, CDR2 SASEGT. CDR3: CASSGTGRETGYTF. The DNA of the CDR3 is TGTGCCAGCAGTGGGACAGGCCGCGAAACAGGCTACACCTTC.

The chain links TRBV13 to TRBJ2-1, with 7 positions matching TRBD1. CDR1 is PRHDT, CDR2 FYEKMQ, per germline (reference sequence). The CDR3 has 16 residues. The J segment lost 4 bases and the V segment lost 5 bases, leaving 11 bases of the junction unmatched. CDR3 coding DNA: TGTGCCAGCAGCCAGATAGACAGGGAGAGGTACAATGAGCAGTTCTTC. It yields the protein CASSQIDRERYNEQFF.

The chain couples TRBV29-1 to TRBJ2-5; no definite D call. Between the trimmed V and J ends, which lost 4 bases and 5 bases, there was a span of 11 bases. The germline CDR1 and CDR2 sequences are SQVTM and ANQGSEA. The CDR3 totals 12 residues. The CDR3 nucleotides read TGCAGCGTTGTAGTACAAGAGGAGACCCAGTACTTC. This encodes CSVVVQEETQYF.